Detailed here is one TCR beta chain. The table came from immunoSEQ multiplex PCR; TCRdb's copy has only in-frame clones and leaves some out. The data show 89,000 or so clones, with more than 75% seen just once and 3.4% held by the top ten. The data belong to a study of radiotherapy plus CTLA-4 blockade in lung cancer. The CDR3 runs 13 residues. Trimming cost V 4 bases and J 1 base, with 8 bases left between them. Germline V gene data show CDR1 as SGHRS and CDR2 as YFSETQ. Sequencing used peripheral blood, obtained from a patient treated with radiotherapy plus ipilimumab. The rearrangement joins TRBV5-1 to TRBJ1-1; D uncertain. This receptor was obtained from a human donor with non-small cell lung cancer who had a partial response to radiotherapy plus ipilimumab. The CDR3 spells CASSRESNTEAFF. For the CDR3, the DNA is TGCGCCAGCAGCAGAGAATCGAACACTGAAGCTTTCTTT.